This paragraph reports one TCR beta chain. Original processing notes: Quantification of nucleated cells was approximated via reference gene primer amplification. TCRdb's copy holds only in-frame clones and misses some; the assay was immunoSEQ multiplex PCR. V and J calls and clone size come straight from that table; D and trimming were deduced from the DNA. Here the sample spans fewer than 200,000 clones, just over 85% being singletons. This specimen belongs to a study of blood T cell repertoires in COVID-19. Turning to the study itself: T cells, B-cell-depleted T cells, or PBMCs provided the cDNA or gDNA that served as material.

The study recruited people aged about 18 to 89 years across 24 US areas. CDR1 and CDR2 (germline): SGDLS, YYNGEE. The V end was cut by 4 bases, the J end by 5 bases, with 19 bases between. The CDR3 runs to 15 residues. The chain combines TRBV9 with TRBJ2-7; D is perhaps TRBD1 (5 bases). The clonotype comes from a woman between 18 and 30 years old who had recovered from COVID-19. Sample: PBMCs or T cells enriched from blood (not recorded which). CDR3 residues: CASSPTDRPLDEQYF. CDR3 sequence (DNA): TGTGCCAGCAGCCCAACCGACAGACCTCTTGACGAGCAGTACTTC.